This is a list of T cell receptor beta chains from one sample in a study of blood T cells in healthy people across ages. TCRdb re-called the 5' RACE reads through MiXCR, storing one row per CDR3 protein. The top ten hold less than 2.5% of the sample, which has about 1.8 million distinct CDR3 sequences, approximately 50% seen once. Material for sequencing was blood. The receptors were gathered from a woman in her forties in good health. CDR3s include the opening cysteine and the closing phenylalanine or tryptophan. Fields, in order: J gene, D gene, clone size, V gene, CDR3 protein, CDR3 DNA. A D gene is named only where the DNA matches it firmly. Expanded clones are given a class, and other clones once, few, many or no size at all.

>TRBJ2-1|TRBD2|.|TRBV5-1
CASSSGGLVGSYNEQFF
TGCGCCAGCAGCTCGGGCGGACTAGTGGGCTCCTACAATGAGCAGTTCTTC
>TRBJ2-3|TRBD2|many|TRBV9
CASSLPLGGGTDTQYF
TGTGCCAGCAGCTTACCACTCGGGGGGGGGACAGATACGCAGTATTTT
>TRBJ2-1|.|.|TRBV13
CASSLVGRVYNEQFF
TGTGCCAGCAGCTTAGTGGGCAGGGTTTACAATGAGCAGTTCTTC
>TRBJ2-5|.|few|TRBV24-1
CATSDFEHRQETQYF
TGTGCCACCAGTGATTTTGAGCATAGACAAGAGACCCAGTACTTC
>TRBJ1-2|TRBD1|.|TRBV6-1
CASSEKGRGFSGYTF
TGTGCCAGCAGTGAGAAGGGCAGGGGGTTTAGCGGCTACACCTTC
>TRBJ2-3|TRBD1|.|TRBV6-5
CASSSLLTLSTGPRDTQYF
TGTGCCAGCAGTTCCCTACTTACCCTCTCGACAGGGCCAAGGGATACGCAGTATTTT
>TRBJ2-5|.|many|TRBV7-2
CASSRNRGSETQYF
TGTGCCAGCAGCCGGAACCGGGGCTCCGAGACCCAGTACTTC
>TRBJ1-1|.|.|TRBV6-1
CASRRHRALVLNTEAFF
TGTGCCAGCAGGAGACACAGGGCGCTCGTACTGAACACTGAAGCTTTCTTT
>TRBJ2-7|.|few|TRBV2
CASRGDASYEQYF
TGTGCCAGCAGAGGTGACGCCTCCTACGAGCAGTACTTC
>TRBJ1-2|.|.|TRBV7-2
CASFLKQGYYGYTF
TGTGCCAGCTTCTTGAAGCAGGGCTACTATGGCTACACCTTC
>TRBJ2-1|TRBD2|.|TRBV7-2
CASSPGLAGASSYNEQFF
TGTGCCAGCAGCCCCGGGCTAGCGGGGGCAAGCTCCTACAATGAGCAGTTCTTC
>TRBJ1-2|.|.|TRBV18
CASSLTPPSPQNYGYTF
TGTGCCAGCTCCCTGACACCACCGTCACCTCAAAACTATGGCTACACCTTC
>TRBJ2-5|TRBD1|few|TRBV27
CASSLWSGGQETQYF
TGTGCCAGCAGTTTATGGTCAGGGGGACAAGAGACCCAGTACTTC
>TRBJ2-7|TRBD2|.|TRBV20-1
CSALGSSGGSYEQYF
TGCAGTGCTCTTGGGTCTAGCGGGGGTTCCTACGAGCAGTACTTC
>TRBJ2-3|.|.|TRBV20-1
CSAPSPFADTQYF
TGCAGTGCGCCCTCCCCCTTTGCAGATACGCAGTATTTT
>TRBJ2-3|TRBD2|.|TRBV20-1
CSAPRGSGGTDTQYF
TGCAGTGCTCCTCGCGGTAGCGGGGGCACAGATACGCAGTATTTT
>TRBJ2-7|.|.|TRBV14
CASSQGRFRDEQYF
TGTGCCAGCAGCCAAGGGAGGTTCCGGGACGAGCAGTACTTC
>TRBJ2-5|TRBD2|once|TRBV9
CASSQIAGVYNEQYF
TGTGCCAGCAGCCAAATAGCGGGGGTCTACAATGAGCAGTACTTC
>TRBJ2-7|TRBD2|.|TRBV4-3
CASSQDPAGTREYEQYF
TGCGCCAGCAGCCAAGATCCGGCGGGGACTAGGGAATACGAGCAGTACTTC
>TRBJ2-6|TRBD1|few|TRBV6-5
CASSSRQGRRSGANVLTF
TGTGCCAGCAGTTCAAGACAGGGTCGGCGTTCTGGGGCCAACGTCCTGACTTTC
>TRBJ2-5|TRBD2|.|TRBV5-1
CASSLALASGETQYF
TGCGCCAGCAGCTTGGCCTTAGCTAGCGGAGAGACCCAGTACTTC
>TRBJ2-7|.|.|TRBV20-1
CSARKLPGEQYF
TGCAGTGCTAGGAAGCTCCCTGGGGAGCAGTACTTC
>TRBJ2-3|.|.|TRBV7-2
CASSPLWPSTDTQYF
TGTGCCAGCAGCCCGTTATGGCCCAGCACAGATACGCAGTATTTT
>TRBJ1-4|.|.|TRBV27
CASSFGRGWPNEKLFF
TGTGCCAGCAGTTTCGGCAGGGGATGGCCTAATGAAAAACTGTTTTTT
>TRBJ2-5|TRBD2|few|TRBV6-2/TRBV6-3
CASSYPSGGDQETQYF
TGTGCCAGCAGTTACCCAAGCGGGGGGGACCAAGAGACCCAGTACTTC
>TRBJ2-7|.|.|TRBV12-3/TRBV12-4
CASSLSIAYEQYF
TGTGCCAGCAGTTTATCGATTGCCTACGAGCAGTACTTC
>TRBJ1-5|TRBD1|.|TRBV7-2
CASSFYPGQYQPQHF
TGTGCCAGCAGCTTTTACCCGGGACAGTATCAGCCCCAGCATTTT
>TRBJ2-1|.|few|TRBV7-9
CASSLEDSYNEQFF
TGTGCCAGCAGCTTAGAGGACAGCTACAATGAGCAGTTCTTC
>TRBJ2-3|.|few|TRBV12-3/TRBV12-4
CASSFRGHSSERDTQYF
TGTGCCAGCAGTTTCCGCGGTCATTCCAGCGAGAGAGATACGCAGTATTTT
>TRBJ2-3|.|.|TRBV7-9
CASTIMWGRTDTQYF
TGTGCCAGCACCATTATGTGGGGGCGCACAGATACGCAGTATTTT
>TRBJ2-3|.|.|TRBV3-1
CASSQVVGGWGTDTQYF
TGTGCCAGCAGCCAAGTCGTGGGGGGTTGGGGCACAGATACGCAGTATTTT
>TRBJ2-1|TRBD1|.|TRBV5-1
CASSLAGQGSNEQFF
TGCGCCAGCAGCTTGGCGGGACAGGGTTCCAATGAGCAGTTCTTC
>TRBJ2-3|.|.|TRBV20-1
CSARDYQGRTTDTQYF
TGCAGTGCTAGAGATTATCAGGGGCGGACCACGGATACGCAGTATTTT
>TRBJ1-5|.|.|TRBV7-2
CASSSQTNQPQHF
TGTGCCAGCAGCTCGCAGACTAATCAGCCCCAGCATTTT
>TRBJ1-1|TRBD1|once|TRBV9
CASSVEDRGTEAFF
TGTGCCAGCAGCGTAGAGGACAGGGGAACTGAAGCTTTCTTT
>TRBJ2-1|TRBD1|.|TRBV6-5
CASSYRGQGILNEQFF
TGTGCCAGCAGTTACCGAGGACAGGGGATACTCAATGAGCAGTTCTTC
>TRBJ2-1|.|few|TRBV6-2/TRBV6-3
CASRPGVRMGNEQFF
TGTGCCAGCCGCCCAGGGGTGCGAATGGGGAATGAGCAGTTCTTC
>TRBJ2-5|TRBD2|.|TRBV29-1
CSVGGTRGETQYF
TGCAGCGTTGGCGGGACTAGAGGAGAGACCCAGTACTTC
>TRBJ2-5|.|many|TRBV20-1
CSASGVETQYF
TGCAGTGCTAGCGGGGTGGAGACCCAGTACTTC
>TRBJ2-3|TRBD2|few|TRBV4-3
CASSQAAGASGTQYF
TGCGCCAGCAGCCAGGCCGCGGGGGCTAGCGGGACGCAGTATTTT
>TRBJ2-3|.|.|TRBV4-2
CASSQEGGAPDTQYF
TGTGCCAGCAGCCAGGAGGGCGGGGCTCCAGATACGCAGTATTTT
>TRBJ2-5|.|.|TRBV27
CASSWDFRRETQYF
TGTGCCAGCAGTTGGGACTTCCGTCGGGAGACCCAGTACTTC
>TRBJ2-7|.|few|TRBV13
CASSPAGGLSYEQYF
TGTGCCAGCAGCCCCGCCGGGGGTCTGTCCTACGAGCAGTACTTC
>TRBJ1-4|TRBD1|.|TRBV5-1
CASSQKQGFGEKLFF
TGCGCCAGCAGCCAGAAACAGGGGTTTGGGGAAAAACTGTTTTTT